This T cell receptor beta chain derives from a study of blood T cell repertoires in COVID-19. Study-wide background: There were acute and convalescent COVID-19 samples, and they came from the United States, Italy and Spain.

Seattle patients were enrolled while actively infected and followed longitudinally. Per the germline V gene, CDR1 is MDHEN and CDR2 is SYDVKM. Trimming left V 4 bases short and J 6 bases short, with 16 bases between. CDR3 size: 15 residues. Authors' data handling: Estimated nucleated cell counts came from reference gene primer amplification. TCRdb keeps only in-frame clones here, not all; method: immunoSEQ multiplex PCR. That table supplies the V and J calls and clone size; D and trimming were determined from the DNA. The table lists some 68,000 clones, nearly 90% of them singletons. V and J are TRBV28 and TRBJ2-1; D is perhaps TRBD2 (6 bases). The clonotype comes from a woman aged 50 to 60 with COVID-19, enrolled during active disease. Material: peripheral blood. CDR3 region: CASSYGGLASNEQFF. CDR3 DNA sequence: TGTGCCAGCAGTTACGGAGGGTTGGCGAGCAATGAGCAGTTCTTC.